The sequence of this TCR beta chain was determined in a study of a mutant IDH1 vaccine in newly diagnosed glioma (dated by TCRdb to 2020 to 2022). Background for the entire study: Patients were given eight vaccinations, in weeks 1, 3, 5, 7, 11, 15, 19 and 23, which matched visits V03 through V10. Vaccination was initiated 4-6 weeks after radiotherapy alone, or concurrently with temozolomide cycles in the chemotherapy-containing groups. Of the 25 to 35 patients who were treated, about 62% were male and roughly 38% were female, and the mean age was approximately 40 years. Prior to enrollment, standard therapy consisting of radiotherapy alone, temozolomide alone, or radiochemotherapy with temozolomide had been administered to patients, with the combination being received by most patients. Peripheral blood samples were drawn at six visits, namely V03 (baseline), V05, V07, V10, V12 and V13. For exploratory analyses, longitudinal TCRB deep sequencing was carried out in 25 treated patients wherever samples were available. Broad study findings and their caveats: The authors stated that sample limitations prevented analyses of patient blood samples from being reproduced. Pseudoprogression appeared unrelated to alterations in the top peripheral T cell clonotypes detected by TCRB sequencing. Across multiple MHC alleles, vaccine-induced immune responses were seen in approximately 93% of patients. Selection of PBMC samples for TCRB deep sequencing was based on availability.

Details on this clone: There is no known antigen for this receptor. Qualities for individual bases were not recorded, and no much larger clone is one base off.

The time point label of this sample denotes: week 11, during vaccination. Every vaccine dose consisted of 300 ug of a 20-mer mutant IDH1 peptide in Montanide, administered subcutaneously together with topical imiquimod. Newly diagnosed WHO grade 3 or 4 IDH1-mutant astrocytomas showing loss of nuclear ATRX were present in the donors. The samples were drawn from NOA16, a multicentre, single-arm, open-label phase I trial in Germany that tested a mutant IDH1 peptide vaccine in humans for the first time. Genomic DNA for TCRB sequencing was extracted from EDTA blood using the DNeasy Blood and Tissue Kit. The method was the immunoSEQ multiplex PCR assay. Rearranged TCR beta chain sequences were amplified using the hsTCRB Kit according to the manufacturer's protocol. An Illumina MiSeq was used to sequence the TCRB libraries. From the authors' description of their analysis: The kit vendor's proprietary platform handled demultiplexing, trimming and gene mapping. What TCRdb holds here is the immuneACCESS table cut down to in-frame rearrangements. Part of the clones is not present; checked against another copy, under half of the missing clones reflect an unresolved V gene, and the others are unexplained. That table gives V, J and clone size, and the DNA gave D and trimming. The sample table shows over 55,000 clones, and about 91% are seen once. The ten biggest clones cover 1.5% to 2% of the sample.

Via the germline V gene, CDR1 is MDHEN and CDR2 SYDVKM. Taken from cysteine to phenylalanine, the CDR3 has 15 residues. Here the CDR3 DNA is all that survives: 45 bases in frame from base 1. V is clipped by 3 bases and J by 4 bases, and the sequence between their germline boundaries is 10 bases long. The sequence was obtained from a man aged 35-49 years with glioma. Material: PBMCs, obtained from a glioma patient whose treatment included an IDH1 peptide vaccine. The V and J segments used are TRBV28 and TRBJ2-6; a tentative D call is TRBD2 (5 bases match). CDR3 reads: CASSFPGNGANVLTF. In nucleotide form, the sequence is TGTGCCAGCAGTTTCCCGGGGAACGGGGCCAACGTCCTGACTTTC.